This T cell receptor beta chain was recovered during a study of CD8 T cells in Susac syndrome. When the RNA was reverse transcribed, random hexamers were used with an input of roughly 0.45 to 1 ug. TCRdb called the immunoSEQ multiplex PCR reads again in MiXCR, with one record for every CDR3 protein. The sample lists some 130,000 distinct CDR3 sequences, about 95% occurring once. This receptor was identified in a human donor with multiple sclerosis. Input material: CD4+ T cells from PBMCs.

The DNA for the CDR3 is TGCAGCGTTGAAATAGCCGCTGGGACCCAGTACTTC. It yields the protein CSVEIAAGTQYF. The rearrangement joins TRBV29-1 to TRBJ2-5; D remains unclear. With 2 bases removed from V and 7 bases from J, the gap between germline ends came to 11 bases. This CDR3 spans 12 amino acids. Germline CDR1 SQVTM, CDR2 ANQGSEA.